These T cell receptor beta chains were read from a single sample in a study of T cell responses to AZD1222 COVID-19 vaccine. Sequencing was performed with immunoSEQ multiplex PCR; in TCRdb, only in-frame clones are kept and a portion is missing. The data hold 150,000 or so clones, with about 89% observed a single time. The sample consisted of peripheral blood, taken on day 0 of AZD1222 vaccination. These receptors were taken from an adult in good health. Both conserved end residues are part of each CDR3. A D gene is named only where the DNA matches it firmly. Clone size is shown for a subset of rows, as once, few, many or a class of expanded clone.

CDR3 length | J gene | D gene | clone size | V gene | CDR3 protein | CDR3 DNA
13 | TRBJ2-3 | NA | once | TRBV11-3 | CASSLDSPDTQYF | TGTGCCAGCAGCTTAGACTCCCCAGATACGCAGTATTTT
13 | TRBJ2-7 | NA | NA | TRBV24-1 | CATSDYREGEQYF | TGTGCCACCAGTGACTACAGGGAGGGGGAGCAGTACTTC
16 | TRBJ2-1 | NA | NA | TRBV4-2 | CASSQDPGTRSNEQFF | TGTGCCAGCAGCCAAGATCCGGGAACGAGGTCCAATGAGCAGTTCTTC
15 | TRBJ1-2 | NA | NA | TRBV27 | CASSLSLWGNYGYTF | TGTGCCAGCAGTTTATCGTTGTGGGGCAACTATGGCTACACCTTC
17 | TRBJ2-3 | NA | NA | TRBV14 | CASSQDRGSPERVTQYF | TGTGCCAGCAGCCAAGATAGGGGTAGCCCCGAGAGAGTTACGCAGTATTTT
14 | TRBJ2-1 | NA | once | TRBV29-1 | CSVTGTFRRGEQFF | TGCAGCGTCACCGGGACCTTTCGCCGGGGTGAGCAGTTCTTC
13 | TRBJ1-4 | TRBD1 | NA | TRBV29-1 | CSVGQGSTEKLFF | TGCAGCGTAGGACAGGGATCTACTGAAAAACTGTTTTTT
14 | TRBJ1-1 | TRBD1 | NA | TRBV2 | CASKGGAYRPGAFF | TGTGCCAGCAAAGGGGGCGCGTATCGTCCAGGGGCTTTCTTT
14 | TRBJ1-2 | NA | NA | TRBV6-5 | CASSYGQMTSGYTF | TGTGCCAGCAGTTACGGGCAGATGACTTCTGGCTACACCTTC
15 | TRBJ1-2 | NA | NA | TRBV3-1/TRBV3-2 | CASSQGSAGTYGYTF | TGTGCCAGCAGCCAAGGGAGCGCGGGAACCTATGGCTACACCTTC
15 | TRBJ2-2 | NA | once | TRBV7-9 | CASSLAGGPTGELFF | TGTGCCAGCAGCTTAGCGGGAGGCCCCACCGGGGAGCTGTTTTTT
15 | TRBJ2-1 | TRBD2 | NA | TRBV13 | CASSLRAGANNEQFF | TGTGCCAGCAGCCTGAGAGCGGGAGCAAATAATGAGCAGTTCTTC
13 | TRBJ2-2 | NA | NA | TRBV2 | CASSEVRAGELFF | TGTGCCAGCAGTGAAGTGAGGGCCGGGGAGCTGTTTTTT
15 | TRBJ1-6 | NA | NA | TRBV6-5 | CASSYSRGSNSPLHF | TGTGCCAGCAGTTACTCGAGGGGCAGTAATTCACCCCTCCACTTT
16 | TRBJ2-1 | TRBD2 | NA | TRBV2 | CASTPQGGSNYNEQFF | TGTGCCAGCACCCCCCAGGGCGGGAGTAACTACAATGAGCAGTTCTTC
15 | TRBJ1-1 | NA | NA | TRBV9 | CASSVAGTSRTEAFF | TGTGCCAGCAGCGTGGCAGGGACTAGTAGGACTGAAGCTTTCTTT
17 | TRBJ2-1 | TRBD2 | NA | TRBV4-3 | CASSQGRTSGTFNEQFF | TGCGCCAGCAGCCAAGGACGGACTAGCGGGACCTTCAATGAGCAGTTCTTC
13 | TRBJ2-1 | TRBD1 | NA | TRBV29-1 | CSVERGPGNEQFF | TGCAGCGTTGAGAGGGGGCCGGGTAATGAGCAGTTCTTC
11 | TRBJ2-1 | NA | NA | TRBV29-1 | CSVETNNEQFF | TGCAGCGTTGAAACCAACAATGAGCAGTTCTTC
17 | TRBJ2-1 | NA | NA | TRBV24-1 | CATSDLPAADSYNEQFF | TGTGCCACCAGTGATTTGCCAGCGGCCGACTCCTACAATGAGCAGTTCTTC
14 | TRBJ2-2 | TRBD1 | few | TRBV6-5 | CASSYQGQGGELFF | TGTGCCAGCAGTTACCAAGGACAGGGCGGGGAGCTGTTTTTT
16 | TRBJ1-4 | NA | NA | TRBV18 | CASSPRITVSSEKLFF | TGTGCCAGCTCACCACGTATAACCGTTTCGAGTGAAAAACTGTTTTTT
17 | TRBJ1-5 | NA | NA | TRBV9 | CASSVVTTGSSNQPQHF | TGTGCCAGCAGCGTAGTTACCACAGGGAGTAGCAATCAGCCCCAGCATTTT
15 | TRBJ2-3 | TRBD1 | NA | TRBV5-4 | CASSLQGGESDTQYF | TGTGCCAGCAGCTTACAAGGGGGCGAATCGGATACGCAGTATTTT
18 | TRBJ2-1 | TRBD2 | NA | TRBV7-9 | CASSLGLAGSRSYNEQFF | TGTGCCAGCAGCTTAGGACTAGCGGGGTCCCGCTCCTACAATGAGCAGTTCTTC
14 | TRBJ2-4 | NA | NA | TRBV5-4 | CASSLRGSQNIQYF | TGTGCCAGCAGCTTGCGGGGTTCGCAAAACATTCAGTACTTC
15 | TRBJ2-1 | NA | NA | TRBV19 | CASSWGGSSYNEQFF | TGTGCCAGTAGTTGGGGGGGCAGCTCCTACAATGAGCAGTTCTTC
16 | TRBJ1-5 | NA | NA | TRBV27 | CASSLEGPGYGQPQHF | TGTGCCAGCAGTTTAGAGGGGCCGGGGTATGGTCAGCCCCAGCATTTT
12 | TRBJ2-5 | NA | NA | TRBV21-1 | CAKTGARETQYF | TGTGCCAAGACAGGGGCTCGAGAGACCCAGTACTTC
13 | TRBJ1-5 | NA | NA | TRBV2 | CASRGDSNQPQHF | TGTGCCAGCAGGGGGGATAGCAATCAGCCCCAGCATTTT
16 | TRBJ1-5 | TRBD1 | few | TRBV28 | CASSLLGQTSGQPQHF | TGTGCCAGCAGTTTATTGGGACAGACTTCGGGTCAGCCCCAGCATTTT
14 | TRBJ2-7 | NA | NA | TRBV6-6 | CASSRPGTTYEQYF | TGTGCCAGCAGCCGACCCGGGACAACCTACGAGCAGTACTTC
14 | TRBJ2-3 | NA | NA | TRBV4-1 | CASSRVFSTDTQYF | TGCGCCAGCAGCCGGGTGTTTTCCACAGATACGCAGTATTTT
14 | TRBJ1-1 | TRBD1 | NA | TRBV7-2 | CASSSGGAITEAFF | TGTGCCAGCAGCTCAGGGGGCGCGATCACTGAAGCTTTCTTT
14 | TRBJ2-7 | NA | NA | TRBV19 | CASSIGPDFYEQYF | TGTGCCAGTAGTATAGGTCCCGATTTTTACGAGCAGTACTTC
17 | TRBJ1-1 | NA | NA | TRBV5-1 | CASTEEGHNIGTQEAFF | TGCGCCAGCACCGAGGAGGGACATAATATTGGGACTCAGGAAGCTTTCTTT
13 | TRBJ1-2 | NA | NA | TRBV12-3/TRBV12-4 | CASSFRVQLGYTF | TGTGCCAGCAGTTTTAGGGTCCAGCTTGGCTACACCTTC
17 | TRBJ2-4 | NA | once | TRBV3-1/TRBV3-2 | CASSQGFGARAKNIQYF | TGTGCCAGCAGCCAAGGTTTTGGAGCAAGAGCCAAAAACATTCAGTACTTC